The 7 T cell receptor beta chains below were found in one sample sequenced in a study of blood T cells in healthy people across ages. Primed by a sample-barcoded 5' primer and a J-beta primer mix, a second PCR proceeded for 7 to 11 cycles. TCRdb reprocessed the 5' RACE reads with MiXCR, giving one entry per CDR3 protein. The data contain around 1.7 million distinct CDR3 sequences, roughly 27% of them singletons. Material for sequencing was blood. The receptors derive from a woman aged 30 to 39 in good health.

This clonotype was detected only a few times. V gene TRBV6-2 or TRBV6-3 combines with J gene TRBJ1-6, with 10 bases that match TRBD1. Looked up from germline, CDR1 is MNHEY and CDR2 is SVGEGT. The V and J ends lost 8 bases and 5 bases, in that order; junction bases with no gene match: 9. The CDR3 contains 16 residues. This chain's CDR3 is CASVGDRGPNNSPLHF. CDR3 nucleotides: TGTGCCAGCGTTGGAGACAGGGGGCCGAATAATTCACCCCTCCACTTT.

The V and J genes are TRBV28 and TRBJ1-1, with D unclear. The V gene's germline CDR1 is MDHEN and CDR2 SYDVKM. The CDR3 sequence is 12 residues long. Trimming left V 7 bases short and J 2 bases short, with 8 bases between. As DNA, the CDR3 is TGTGCCAGCACCCAGATAAACACTGAAGCTTTCTTT. Protein product: CASTQINTEAFF.

For this clonotype: This may be a read error: a much more frequent sequence differs by one nucleotide. The rearrangement uses TRBV29-1 and TRBJ2-5; either TRBD1 or TRBD2 may fit D (5 bases each). V was trimmed by 4 bases and J by 5 bases, leaving 17 bases between them. Germline V gene sequence: CDR1 SQVTM, CDR2 ANQGSEA. The CDR3 contains 14 residues. The CDR3 region has the DNA TGCAGCGTTGGAGGCCGGCAGGGCGGGGAGACCCAGTACTTC. Amino acids: CSVGGRQGGETQYF.

This clonotype has just a few counts. This chain joins TRBV4-3 and TRBJ1-1; D is undetermined. Trimming shortened V by 0 bases and J by 5 bases, and 13 bases separated the two germline ends. The germline gives CDR1 LGHNA, CDR2 YSLEER. This CDR3 is 15 amino acids long. CDR3: CASSQDFRQRTEAFF. CDR3 coding DNA: TGCGCCAGCAGCCAAGATTTTCGGCAAAGGACTGAAGCTTTCTTT.

This clonotype was recorded a few times. V is TRBV10-2 and J is TRBJ2-1; possibly TRBD1 for D (6 bases). Trimming took 7 bases from V and 3 from J, leaving 13 bases between them. The CDR3 sequence is 14 residues long. Looked up from germline, CDR1 is WSHSY and CDR2 is SAAADI. CDR3 sequence: CASTHGTSYNEQFF. The CDR3 DNA is TGCGCCAGCACCCATGGGACAAGCTACAATGAGCAGTTCTTC.

This sequence joins TRBV2 and TRBJ2-4, with 8 positions matching TRBD2. This CDR3 spans 17 amino acids. Losses at the gene ends were 2 bases for V and 13 bases for J; bases not matched to a gene: 19. CDR1 is SNHLY, CDR2 FYNNEI, per germline. The CDR3 spells CASSELGGSGAINEQYF. In nucleotides, the CDR3 is TGTGCCAGCAGTGAATTGGGCGGTAGCGGGGCCATCAATGAGCAGTACTTC. Using reference TRBV2 and TRBJ2-4 for the parts outside the CDR3, the full variable domain is EPEVTQTPSHQVTQMGQEVILRCVPISNHLYFYWYRQILGQKVEFLVSFYNNEISEKSEIFDDQFSVERPDGSNFTLKIRSTKLEDSAMYFCASSELGGSGAINEQYFGAGTRLSVL.

The chain joins TRBV12-3 or TRBV12-4 to TRBJ2-3, with D unclear. Between the trimmed V and J ends, which lost 7 bases and 4 bases, there was a span of 9 bases. CDR3 length equals 12 residues. CDR3: CASKTRADTQYF. The CDR3 nucleotides read TGTGCCAGCAAAACGAGAGCAGATACGCAGTATTTT.